This TCR beta chain emerged from a study of blood T cell repertoires in COVID-19. Study-wide context: Both acute and convalescent COVID-19 samples were obtained from the United States, Italy and Spain. PBMCs, B-cell-depleted T cells, or T cells provided the cDNA or gDNA that made up the material.

Produced via immunoSEQ multiplex PCR; TCRdb's table is partial and in-frame only. The sample shows 120,000 or so clones, around four fifths of them seen only once. Germline V gives CDR1 SGHTA, CDR2 FQGNSA. Trimming cost V 1 base and J 1 base, with 9 bases left between them. The CDR3 loop spans 15 amino acids. This TCR was recovered from a man aged 60 to 75 with acute or convalescent COVID-19. The chain employs TRBV7-2 and TRBJ2-3, with D possibly matching TRBD1 (6 bases). The source material was peripheral blood. CDR3 region: CASSLGAGGTDTQYF. DNA for the CDR3: TGTGCCAGCAGCTTAGGGGCAGGGGGCACAGATACGCAGTATTTT.